The sequence of this T cell receptor (beta chain) was determined in a study of blood T cells in healthy people across ages. Study outcomes and limitations: PBMCs that were unsorted prevented a conclusive naive versus antigen-experienced comparison. Versus aged donors, long-lived donors had higher diversity and more naive CD4+ cells. Underestimates were what the diversity estimates from one million T cells were considered to be.

As for this clonotype: Its matching antigen is unknown. A much larger clone lies one base from this, so it may be a read error.

The V segment lost 5 bases and the J segment 8 bases; nucleotides outside the gene matches: 11. The CDR3 has 13 amino acids. Looked up from germline, CDR1 is DFQATT and CDR2 is SNEGSKA (reference sequence). A J-beta primer mix and a sample-barcoded 5' primer were used in a second PCR of roughly 6 to 11 cycles. TCRdb analysed the 5' RACE reads with MiXCR anew, one entry per CDR3 protein. The data show more than 800,000 distinct CDR3 sequences, 29% seen once. The origin of this receptor is an elderly woman in good health. The V call is TRBV20-1, the J call TRBJ2-7; 8 bases agree with TRBD2. What was sequenced was blood. The CDR3 loop is CSAGPGLESKQYF. The CDR3 nucleotides read TGCAGTGCTGGGCCGGGACTAGAGTCAAAGCAGTACTTC.